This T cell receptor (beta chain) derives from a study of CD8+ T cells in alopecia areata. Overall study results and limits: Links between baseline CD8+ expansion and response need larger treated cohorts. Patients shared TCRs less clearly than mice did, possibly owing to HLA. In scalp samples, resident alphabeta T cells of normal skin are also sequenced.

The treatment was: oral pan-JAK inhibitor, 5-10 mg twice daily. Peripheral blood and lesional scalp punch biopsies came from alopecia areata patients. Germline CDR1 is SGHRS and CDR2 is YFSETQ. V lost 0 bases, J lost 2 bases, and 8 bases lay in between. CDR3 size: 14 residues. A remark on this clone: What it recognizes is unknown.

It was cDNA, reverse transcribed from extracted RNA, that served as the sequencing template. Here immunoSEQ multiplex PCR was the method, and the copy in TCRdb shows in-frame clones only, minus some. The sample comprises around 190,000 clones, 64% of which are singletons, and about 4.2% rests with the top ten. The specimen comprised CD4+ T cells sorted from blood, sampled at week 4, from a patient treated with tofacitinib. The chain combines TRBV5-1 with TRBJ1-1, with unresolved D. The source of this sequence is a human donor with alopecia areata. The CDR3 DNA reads TGCGCCAGCAGCTTGGGGGTCCTAAACACTGAAGCTTTCTTT. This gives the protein CASSLGVLNTEAFF. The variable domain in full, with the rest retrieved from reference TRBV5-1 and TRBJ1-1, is KAGVTQTPRYLIKTRGQQVTLSCSPISGHRSVSWYQQTPGQGLQFLFEYFSETQRNKGNFPGRFSGRQFSNSRSEMNVSTLELGDSALYLCASSLGVLNTEAFFGQGTRLTVV.